The 30 T cell receptor beta chains below all came from one sample that was sequenced in a study of blood T cells in healthy people across ages. With a J-beta primer mix and a sample-barcoded 5' primer, a second PCR ran roughly 6 to 11 cycles. TCRdb analysed the 5' RACE reads with MiXCR anew, one entry per CDR3 protein. Of more than 800,000 distinct CDR3 sequences detected, 25% to 35% appear once; the ten largest clones hold around a sixth. Sequencing was done on a sample of blood. The receptors stem from a woman of 80 years or more in good health.

The rearrangement joins TRBV5-1 to TRBJ1-1; no definite D call. Trimming removed 4 bases at V and 2 bases at J, with 15 bases between. Looked up from germline, CDR1 is SGHRS and CDR2 is YFSETQ. The CDR3 contains 15 residues. In DNA form, the CDR3 reads TGCGCCAGCAGCCCCGATGGGCAGGTTAACACTGAAGCTTTCTTT. Its translation is CASSPDGQVNTEAFF. Based on the CDR3 plus reference TRBV5-1 and TRBJ1-1, the full variable domain is KAGVTQTPRYLIKTRGQQVTLSCSPISGHRSVSWYQQTPGQGLQFLFEYFSETQRNKGNFPGRFSGRQFSNSRSEMNVSTLELGDSALYLCASSPDGQVNTEAFFGQGTRLTVV.

The chain is built from TRBV18 and TRBJ1-2; 11 positions match TRBD1. Per germline, CDR1 KGHSH and CDR2 LQKENI. The CDR3 covers 17 residues. Unmatched junction bases numbered 9, after V lost 3 bases and J lost 3 bases. In DNA, the CDR3 is TGTGCCAGCTCACCCGGACAGGGGGCCCAGGGTTACTATGGCTACACCTTC. This translates into CASSPGQGAQGYYGYTF. Variable domain in full (rest from reference TRBV18 and TRBJ1-2): NAGVMQNPRHLVRRRGQEARLRCSPMKGHSHVYWYRQLPEEGLKFMVYLQKENIIDESGMPKERFSAEFPKEGPSILRIQQVVRGDSAAYFCASSPGQGAQGYYGYTFGSGTRLTVV.

This clonotype was detected a few times. The junction differs from germline at one of its ends, possibly a read error. This chain connects TRBV20-1 to TRBJ2-3; D gene uncertain. The germline V gene encodes CDR1 DFQATT and CDR2 SNEGSKA (reference sequence). There are 15 residues in the CDR3. CDR3 nucleotide sequence: TGCAGTGCCCCTTCTAGGACGAAGCCTACAGATATGCAGTATTTT. Translated: CSAPSRTKPTDMQYF.

The table lists this clonotype with many counts. This chain joins TRBV29-1 and TRBJ2-3; D perhaps matches TRBD2 (6 bases). CDR3 length: 14 amino acids. Germline-derived CDR1 and CDR2 are SQVTM and ANQGSEA. V lost 3 bases and J 2 bases, leaving 12 bases between the germline ends. The CDR3 loop is CSVDEGRITDTQYF. CDR3 nucleotides: TGCAGCGTTGACGAGGGGAGGATCACAGATACGCAGTATTTT.

Comment on this clonotype: Being one base from a much bigger clone, this may be a read error. The chain couples TRBV12-3 or TRBV12-4 to TRBJ1-1; 8 positions match TRBD1. With 5 bases clipped from V and 4 bases from J, the junction kept 6 bases outside the gene matches. The CDR3 extends over 14 amino acids. CDR3 sequence: CASSRRTGGTEAFF. CDR3 nucleotide sequence: TGTGCCAGCAGTCGACGAACAGGGGGCACTGAAGCTTTCTTT.

This chain links TRBV12-3 or TRBV12-4 with TRBJ1-6, with 11 bases lining up with TRBD1. This CDR3 has 14 residues. V was pared by 6 bases and J by 9 bases, with 4 bases of the junction left unmatched. The CDR3 DNA reads TGTGCCAGCAGATCCGGGACAGGGGGTTCACCCCTCCACTTT. This codes for CASRSGTGGSPLHF.

At least ten counts were recorded for this clonotype. The chain carries TRBV4-3 and TRBJ2-3, with a tentative D call TRBD2 (5 bases). The germline V gene encodes CDR1 LGHNA and CDR2 YSLEER. CDR3 length: 15 residues. Trimming removed 1 base at V and 0 bases at J, with 8 bases between. This CDR3 is CASSQGTSSTDTQYF. As DNA, the CDR3 is TGCGCCAGCAGCCAAGGGACTTCGAGCACAGATACGCAGTATTTT.

This clonotype came up many times. The V and J genes are TRBV6-1 and TRBJ2-3; D unresolved. The CDR3 covers 15 residues. Trimming cost V 1 base and J 4 bases, with 12 bases left between them. Germline CDR1 MNHNS, CDR2 SASEGT. The chain's CDR3 is CASSEEIKRSDTQYF. The CDR3 DNA reads TGTGCCAGCAGTGAAGAAATAAAGAGGTCAGATACGCAGTATTTT.

Only a few counts were recorded for this clonotype. This sequence may be a read error, since a much larger clone differs from it by one base. V usage is TRBV29-1 and J usage is TRBJ2-5; D may be TRBD2 (5 bases). This CDR3 has 12 residues. The V gene's germline CDR1 is SQVTM and CDR2 ANQGSEA. With 8 bases removed from V and 0 bases from J, the gap between germline ends came to 10 bases. The DNA for the CDR3 is TGCAGCTCCCGAGGGTACCAAGAGACCCAGTACTTC. It is translated as CSSRGYQETQYF. Variable domain in full (rest from reference TRBV29-1 and TRBJ2-5): SAVISQKPSRDICQRGTSLTIQCQVDSQVTMMFWYRQQPGQSLTLIATANQGSEATYESGFVIDKFPISRPNLTFSTLTVSNMSPEDSSIYLCSSRGYQETQYFGPGTRLLVL.

Note on this clonotype: The junction does not match germline at one end; this may be a read error. The rearrangement joins TRBV7-2 to TRBJ1-5, with 7 bases that match TRBD1. CDR3 size: 13 residues. Germline CDR1 SGHTA, CDR2 FQGNSA. The CDR3 DNA reads as TGTGCCAGTAGCTCCGGGACAGATCAGCCCCAGCATTTT. It yields the protein CASSSGTDQPQHF.

The sample holds one count of this clonotype. The chain uses TRBV5-1 and TRBJ1-2; D unresolved. The length of the CDR3 is 14 residues. Germline CDR1 is SGHRS and CDR2 is YFSETQ. V shed 4 bases and J shed 3 bases, with 13 bases lying between them. This chain's CDR3 is CASSEYSGDYGYTF. The CDR3 nucleotides are TGCGCCAGCAGCGAGTATTCCGGGGACTATGGCTACACCTTC. The full variable domain, in which reference TRBV5-1 and TRBJ1-2 provide the parts outside the CDR3, is KAGVTQTPRYLIKTRGQQVTLSCSPISGHRSVSWYQQTPGQGLQFLFEYFSETQRNKGNFPGRFSGRQFSNSRSEMNVSTLELGDSALYLCASSEYSGDYGYTFGSGTRLTVV.

V gene TRBV7-2 combines with J gene TRBJ2-5, with TRBD1 identical over 9 bases. V lost 5 bases, J lost 1 base, and 5 bases stayed unmatched. Germline CDR1 is SGHTA and CDR2 is FQGNSA. This CDR3 is 15 amino acids long. The CDR3, as DNA: TGTGCCAGCAGCAATGGACAGGGGTCCCAAGAGACCCAGTACTTC. It encodes CASSNGQGSQETQYF.

The rearrangement uses TRBV6-1 and TRBJ1-1, with D tentatively TRBD1 (6 bases). This CDR3 spans 16 amino acids. Trimming pared 2 bases from V and 0 bases from J, leaving 13 bases between. Germline values: CDR1 MNHNS, CDR2 SASEGT. The CDR3 DNA follows: TGTGCCAGCAGTGAATACGGGGACACGGTGAACACTGAAGCTTTCTTT. This translates into CASSEYGDTVNTEAFF.

This clonotype was counted between two and nine times. The gene calls are TRBV21-1 and TRBJ1-3. TRBV21-1 corresponds to a pseudogene. The CDR3 loop spans 15 amino acids. The CDR3 sequence: CASSPRFHSGNTIYF. CDR3 DNA sequence: TGTGCCAGCAGCCCTCGTTTCCACTCTGGAAACACCATATATTTT.

This clonotype was seen many times. This chain connects TRBV2 to TRBJ2-7, with unresolved D. The CDR3 is 10 residues long. Between the trimmed V and J ends, which lost 7 bases and 4 bases, there was a span of 5 bases. The germline CDR1 and CDR2 sequences are SNHLY and FYNNEI. The CDR3 region is CASKEYEQYF. For the CDR3, the DNA is TGTGCCAGCAAGGAGTACGAGCAGTACTTC.

The chain couples TRBV5-6 to TRBJ2-1; TRBD2 agrees at 9 bases. The CDR3 totals 16 residues. Germline assignment: CDR1 SGHDT and CDR2 YYEEEE. With 2 bases clipped from V and 0 bases from J, the junction kept 3 bases outside the gene matches. The DNA for the CDR3 is TGTGCCAGCAGCTTCCCTAGCGGGACCTCCTACAATGAGCAGTTCTTC. It yields the protein CASSFPSGTSYNEQFF.

This rearrangement joins TRBV19 to TRBJ1-1; TRBD1 might be the D (5 bases). This CDR3 has 13 residues. V shed 5 bases and J shed 7 bases, with 14 bases lying between them. Germline CDR1 reads LNHDA; CDR2 reads SQIVND (reference sequence). CDR3 amino acids: CASSLPGRREAFF. CDR3 in DNA: TGTGCCAGTAGTCTACCGGGACGGCGTGAAGCTTTCTTT.

This clonotype appeared a few times. The chain employs TRBV7-2 and TRBJ2-2, with 8 bases aligning to TRBD1. Germline V lookup: CDR1 SGHTA, CDR2 FQGNSA. The V segment lost 1 base and the J segment 3 bases; nucleotides outside the gene matches: 1. The CDR3 is 15 amino acids. The DNA of the CDR3 is TGTGCCAGCAGCTTAGAGGGACAGGACACCGGGGAGCTGTTTTTT. As protein: CASSLEGQDTGELFF.

Comments on this clonotype: Just one base apart from a much larger clone, this may be a read error. The chain uses TRBV30 and TRBJ2-1; D perhaps matches TRBD1 (5 bases). Germline CDR1 and CDR2: GTSNPN and SVGIG (reference sequence). This CDR3 is 15 amino acids long. CDR3 protein: CAWSGGSRFYNKQFF. CDR3 sequence (DNA): TGTGCCTGGAGTGGGGGCAGTAGGTTCTACAATAAGCAGTTCTTC.

This clonotype has only a few counts. The junction shows a germline mismatch at one end, possibly a read error. The rearrangement links TRBV14 to TRBJ2-5, with D tentatively TRBD2 (5 bases). The J call may be in error: the DNA end matches TRBJ2-7 better. Per germline, CDR1 SGHDN and CDR2 FVKESK. The CDR3 is 13 amino acids. The CDR3 region has the DNA TGTGCCGGCAGCCAAGGAGCGGCGGGCGAGCAGTACTTC. It encodes CAGSQGAAGEQYF.

The chain uses TRBV4-3 and TRBJ2-6, with D unclear. Germline V gives CDR1 LGHNA, CDR2 YSLEER. CDR3 length equals 17 residues. Trimming took 0 bases from V and 0 from J, leaving 9 bases between them. The CDR3 DNA reads TGCGCCAGCAGCCAAGAGCGACGGGCCTCTGGGGCCAACGTCCTGACTTTC. Encoded protein: CASSQERRASGANVLTF.

With respect to this clonotype: A much larger clonotype is one base distant, so this may be a read error. This chain connects TRBV27 to TRBJ2-5; 7 nucleotides agree with TRBD1. Germline V gene lookup returns CDR1 MNHEY and CDR2 SMNVEV (reference sequence). The V and J ends lost 5 bases and 11 bases, in that order; junction bases with no gene match: 8. This CDR3 is built from 12 residues. Written as DNA, the CDR3 is TGTGCCAGCAGTACAGGGGCCAATGAGCAGTACTTC. Amino acid sequence: CASSTGANEQYF.

This clonotype was counted many times. The CDR3 here is CASSNSGGSFEQFF. CDR3 in DNA: TGTGCCAGCAGTAATAGCGGGGGGTCATTCGAGCAGTTCTTC. This rearrangement joins TRBV12-3 or TRBV12-4 to TRBJ2-1, with 10 nucleotides matching TRBD2. V lost 5 bases, J lost 10 bases, and 8 bases stayed unmatched. The CDR3 runs to 14 residues.

This chain's CDR3 is CASSGGFGPGANVLTF. The CDR3 DNA reads as TGTGCCAGCAGCGGAGGGTTTGGGCCTGGGGCCAACGTCCTGACTTTC. The chain recombines TRBV2 with TRBJ2-6; possibly TRBD2 for D (6 bases). Germline CDR1 reads SNHLY; CDR2 reads FYNNEI. V lost 6 bases and J lost 2, with 14 bases in between. This CDR3 has 16 residues.

This clonotype was recorded only once. The chain has TRBV30 and TRBJ1-2; D is ambiguous. Germline lookup yields CDR1 GTSNPN and CDR2 SVGIG (reference sequence). The V end lost 2 bases, the J end lost 3 bases, and 10 bases lay between the germline ends. This CDR3 contains 13 residues. CDR3 region: CAWSRQDDYGYTF. The DNA of the CDR3 is TGTGCCTGGAGTAGGCAGGACGACTATGGCTACACCTTC.

This clonotype was seen many times. This rearrangement joins TRBV20-1 to TRBJ2-1; maybe TRBD1 (6 bases). The CDR3 totals 14 residues. CDR1 is DFQATT and CDR2 is SNEGSKA in the germline V gene (reference sequence). Trimming cost V 3 bases and J 0 bases, with 9 bases left between them. Here the CDR3 reads CSASGGRSYNEQFF. The CDR3 coding sequence is TGCAGTGCTAGTGGGGGCCGCTCCTACAATGAGCAGTTCTTC.

Remarks on this clonotype: This clone may be a read error of a much larger clone one base away. CDR3 in amino acids: CASSYRDGVNNEQFF. The CDR3 DNA reads as TGTGCCAGCAGCTACCGGGACGGGGTCAACAATGAGCAGTTCTTC. The rearrangement joins TRBV5-6 to TRBJ2-1, with D perhaps matching TRBD1 or TRBD2 (5 bases each). The germline V gene encodes CDR1 SGHDT and CDR2 YYEEEE. This CDR3 contains 15 residues. V was clipped by 3 bases and J by 5 bases, with 15 bases between them.

This clonotype was recorded once. The chain recombines TRBV12-3 or TRBV12-4 with TRBJ1-5, with D tentatively TRBD1 (5 bases). This CDR3 region has 16 residues. V lost 3 bases, J lost 1 base, and 13 bases lay in between. As DNA, the CDR3 is TGTGCCAGCAGTTTGGGCGGATGGGGGAGCAATCAGCCCCAGCATTTT. This sequence encodes CASSLGGWGSNQPQHF.

This clonotype has a count of ten or more. The rearrangement uses TRBV7-9 and TRBJ2-1, with D unresolved. Germline V gene data show CDR1 as SEHNR and CDR2 as FQNEAQ (reference sequence). Trimming left V 5 bases short and J 4 bases short, with 6 bases between. The CDR3 covers 12 residues. CDR3 residues: CASSPLYNEQFF. The CDR3 DNA reads as TGTGCCAGCAGCCCCTTGTACAATGAGCAGTTCTTC.

Concerning this clonotype itself: This could be a read error, since a much larger clone is one nucleotide away. The chain has TRBV5-1 and TRBJ2-6; TRBD1 aligns across 7 bases. CDR1 SGHRS and CDR2 YFSETQ come from the germline V gene. This CDR3 comprises 17 residues. CDR3 sequence: CTSSAELQGTGANVLTF. CDR3 coding DNA: TGCACCAGCAGCGCGGAGCTACAGGGGACAGGGGCCAACGTCCTGACTTTC.